This TCR beta chain was found in a study of T-cell reconstitution after alpha-beta-depleted transplantation in children. Regarding the study as a whole: It was reported that alpha-beta T cells came from several hundred expanded graft clones (about two months after transplant).

During its preparation, the TCRbeta library received unique molecular identifiers. TCRdb itself ran the PCR reads through MiXCR, one entry per CDR3 protein. The sample has 200,000 to 250,000 distinct CDR3 sequences; around 7.5% are singletons. As for this clonotype: Antigen unknown. Because it lacks the conserved phenylalanine or tryptophan at the end, this CDR3 is likely a read error. The DNA is omitted, as the CDR3 cannot be located on it reliably, and the CDR3 follows TCRdb's listing.

Both ends counted, the CDR3 spans 19 residues. This clonotype was obtained from a male patient younger than 18 who had a stem cell transplant for acute lymphoblastic leukemia, so the T cells may come from the graft donor. Sequenced material: PBMCs, mostly from graft donor cells, taken 180 days after TCRalphabeta/CD19-depleted stem cell transplant. The chain is built from TRBV21-1 and TRBJ1-5; TRBD1, as called in the table, went unchecked against the DNA. TRBV21-1 is flagged as a pseudogene. The CDR3 loop reads CASSTEEESGRTGNQPQHL.